These T cell receptor beta chains were read from a single sample in a study of blood T cell repertoires in COVID-19. Here immunoSEQ multiplex PCR was the method, and the copy in TCRdb shows in-frame clones only, minus some. The sample has 100,000 or so clones; 65% to 90% are singletons. Specimen: peripheral blood. The source is a man aged 45-65 years with acute or convalescent COVID-19. Each CDR3 is given with its conserved first and last residue. A D gene is named only where the DNA matches it firmly. Not all rows give a size; the values are once, few, many and, for expanded clones, a class.

clone_size: NA
v_call: TRBV7-3
j_call: TRBJ2-5
d_call: NA
cdr3_aa: CASSLSGGRETQYF

clone_size: NA
v_call: TRBV27
j_call: TRBJ1-5
d_call: TRBD1
cdr3_aa: CASMTGASGPQHF

clone_size: once
v_call: TRBV5-5
j_call: TRBJ2-4
d_call: TRBD2
cdr3_aa: CASSPGTSGNIQYF

clone_size: few
v_call: TRBV19
j_call: TRBJ1-5
d_call: TRBD1
cdr3_aa: CASRDATGARNQPQHF

clone_size: NA
v_call: TRBV5-1
j_call: TRBJ2-1
d_call: TRBD1
cdr3_aa: CASKGQGRFNEQFF

clone_size: NA
v_call: TRBV19
j_call: TRBJ1-3
d_call: NA
cdr3_aa: CASSHIDRISGNTIYF

clone_size: NA
v_call: TRBV28
j_call: TRBJ2-7
d_call: TRBD2
cdr3_aa: CASSLTLAGGSYEQYF

clone_size: NA
v_call: TRBV10-3
j_call: TRBJ2-7
d_call: TRBD1
cdr3_aa: CAVRDSEDYEQYF

clone_size: NA
v_call: TRBV7-6
j_call: TRBJ2-3
d_call: TRBD2
cdr3_aa: CASSLPTSGGVDTQYF

clone_size: NA
v_call: TRBV28
j_call: TRBJ2-5
d_call: NA
cdr3_aa: CATQSGSETQYF

clone_size: few
v_call: TRBV19
j_call: TRBJ1-6
d_call: NA
cdr3_aa: CATVGQPNSPLHF

clone_size: NA
v_call: TRBV10-1
j_call: TRBJ2-7
d_call: TRBD1
cdr3_aa: CASSEGGFEQYF

clone_size: NA
v_call: TRBV5-1
j_call: TRBJ2-3
d_call: NA
cdr3_aa: CASSLDGHTDTQYF

clone_size: few
v_call: TRBV11-2
j_call: TRBJ2-2
d_call: NA
cdr3_aa: CASSLIGRGSTGELFF

clone_size: NA
v_call: TRBV28
j_call: TRBJ2-5
d_call: NA
cdr3_aa: CASSLGASGASQETQYF

clone_size: NA
v_call: TRBV7-9
j_call: TRBJ2-7
d_call: NA
cdr3_aa: CASSPRRAYEQYF

clone_size: NA
v_call: TRBV9
j_call: TRBJ2-3
d_call: NA
cdr3_aa: CASSVGGGPDTQYF

clone_size: NA
v_call: TRBV30
j_call: TRBJ1-2
d_call: TRBD1
cdr3_aa: CAWSRRGTGRYGYTF

clone_size: NA
v_call: TRBV5-6
j_call: TRBJ2-7
d_call: NA
cdr3_aa: CASSLGRYEQYF

clone_size: NA
v_call: TRBV27
j_call: TRBJ2-1
d_call: TRBD2
cdr3_aa: CASSASQLGTRSFNEQFF

clone_size: few
v_call: TRBV28
j_call: TRBJ1-3
d_call: NA
cdr3_aa: CASMDGSSGNTIYF

clone_size: NA
v_call: TRBV6-5
j_call: TRBJ1-2
d_call: NA
cdr3_aa: CASSYSSGLGYGYTF

clone_size: NA
v_call: TRBV27
j_call: TRBJ1-6
d_call: TRBD1
cdr3_aa: CASRHTTGTNSPLHF

clone_size: NA
v_call: TRBV2
j_call: TRBJ1-4
d_call: NA
cdr3_aa: CASRDSGAVNEKLFF

clone_size: NA
v_call: TRBV14
j_call: TRBJ2-7
d_call: NA
cdr3_aa: CASSQVGDEQYF

clone_size: NA
v_call: TRBV5-4
j_call: TRBJ2-7
d_call: TRBD2
cdr3_aa: CASSQGLGSSYEQYF

clone_size: once
v_call: TRBV4-2
j_call: TRBJ2-4
d_call: NA
cdr3_aa: CASSQADREGNIQYF

clone_size: NA
v_call: TRBV19
j_call: TRBJ1-3
d_call: NA
cdr3_aa: CASRSAGNTIYF

clone_size: few
v_call: TRBV10-3
j_call: TRBJ2-2
d_call: NA
cdr3_aa: CAISEAGQMNTGELFF

clone_size: NA
v_call: TRBV19
j_call: TRBJ1-1
d_call: NA
cdr3_aa: CASSSRRENTEAFF

clone_size: NA
v_call: TRBV6-2/TRBV6-3
j_call: TRBJ1-5
d_call: NA
cdr3_aa: CASSWGAGGANQPQHF

clone_size: NA
v_call: TRBV6-1
j_call: TRBJ2-1
d_call: NA
cdr3_aa: CASSELGGYNEQFF

clone_size: NA
v_call: TRBV6-5
j_call: TRBJ1-4
d_call: NA
cdr3_aa: CASTRTGSTNEKLFF

clone_size: NA
v_call: TRBV27
j_call: TRBJ1-2
d_call: NA
cdr3_aa: CASSLGSGMGRSGYTF

clone_size: NA
v_call: TRBV15
j_call: TRBJ2-5
d_call: NA
cdr3_aa: CATSRDRGGRETQYF

clone_size: NA
v_call: TRBV7-3
j_call: TRBJ2-7
d_call: NA
cdr3_aa: CASSPGPRAYEQYF

clone_size: NA
v_call: TRBV29-1
j_call: TRBJ2-7
d_call: TRBD2
cdr3_aa: CSVGGTRIYEQYF

clone_size: NA
v_call: TRBV27
j_call: TRBJ2-3
d_call: NA
cdr3_aa: CASSYPPGDTQYF

clone_size: NA
v_call: TRBV2
j_call: TRBJ1-2
d_call: TRBD1
cdr3_aa: CASSEQGANYGYTF

clone_size: NA
v_call: TRBV6-2/TRBV6-3
j_call: TRBJ2-7
d_call: TRBD2
cdr3_aa: CASSSTRRLAGGLEEQYF

clone_size: once
v_call: TRBV6-5
j_call: TRBJ2-7
d_call: NA
cdr3_aa: CASSYARQGGYYEQYF

clone_size: NA
v_call: TRBV3-1/TRBV3-2
j_call: TRBJ1-6
d_call: NA
cdr3_aa: CASSQSVDTSSYNSPLHF

clone_size: once
v_call: TRBV9
j_call: TRBJ2-2
d_call: NA
cdr3_aa: CASSVAAGDTGELFF

clone_size: NA
v_call: TRBV5-5
j_call: TRBJ1-2
d_call: TRBD1
cdr3_aa: CASSLVGGGNYGYTF

clone_size: NA
v_call: TRBV7-9
j_call: TRBJ2-7
d_call: TRBD2
cdr3_aa: CASSSSLAGTYEQYF

clone_size: NA
v_call: TRBV5-4
j_call: TRBJ2-3
d_call: NA
cdr3_aa: CASSLPRDTQYF

clone_size: NA
v_call: TRBV5-1
j_call: TRBJ2-7
d_call: TRBD1
cdr3_aa: CASSSDRDYEQYF

clone_size: few
v_call: TRBV19
j_call: TRBJ2-1
d_call: NA
cdr3_aa: CASKQGYSNEQFF

clone_size: NA
v_call: TRBV9
j_call: TRBJ2-1
d_call: NA
cdr3_aa: CASNRAYGGDEQFF

clone_size: NA
v_call: TRBV2
j_call: TRBJ2-7
d_call: NA
cdr3_aa: CASGRGALAKEQYF

clone_size: NA
v_call: TRBV10-3
j_call: TRBJ2-7
d_call: NA
cdr3_aa: CAISDRESDEQYF